This T cell receptor beta chain was sequenced during a study of blood T cells in healthy people across ages. Study-level results: Diversity figures based on one million T cells were deemed too low. Observed TCR beta diversity per million T cells went down as age went up. This fall followed a roughly linear course with age.

The CDR3 is made up of 15 amino acids. J was trimmed by 2 bases and V by 10 bases; bases with no gene match: 13. CDR1 MNHEY and CDR2 SVGEGT come from the germline V gene. Primed by a sample-barcoded 5' primer and a J-beta primer mix, a second PCR proceeded for about 6 to 12 cycles. TCRdb used MiXCR to reprocess the 5' RACE reads, holding one entry per CDR3 protein. The table records about 800,000 distinct CDR3 sequences, roughly 64% of them present only once. Notes on this clonotype: The antigen is not known.

The sequenced sample consisted of blood. The chain carries TRBV6-2 or TRBV6-3 and TRBJ2-7; 8 nucleotides line up with TRBD1. The TCR originated in a man aged 25 to 40 in good health. The CDR3 reads CATLTGTGRPYEQYF. CDR3 DNA sequence: TGTGCCACCTTGACGGGGACAGGCCGACCCTACGAGCAGTACTTC.